A single T cell receptor (beta chain) is shown here with its context. The data stem from a study of blood T cell repertoires in COVID-19. As processed by the authors: Amplified reference gene primers provided the basis for estimating nucleated cell counts. TCRdb's table, derived via immunoSEQ multiplex PCR, lists solely in-frame clones and lacks some. D and trimming were read from the DNA, whereas the V and J calls and clone size are those reported in that table. The sample holds approximately 240,000 clones; 70% to 90% are singletons and the top ten take 2.1%. The germline V gene has CDR1 MNHEY and CDR2 SVGEGT. The J segment lost 2 bases and the V segment lost 7 bases, leaving 6 bases of the junction unmatched. The CDR3 is 14 amino acids.

This receptor was obtained from a middle-aged woman who had recovered from COVID-19. The rearrangement links TRBV6-2 or TRBV6-3 to TRBJ2-7; 9 bases are shared with TRBD2. Sequenced material: peripheral blood. CDR3 nucleotide sequence: TGTGCCAGCACTTATAGCGGGAGAACCTACGAGCAGTACTTC. Protein product: CASTYSGRTYEQYF.